The 30 T cell receptor beta chains presented below share a single source sample, sequenced in a study of blood T cell repertoires in COVID-19. TCRdb's copy holds only in-frame clones and misses some; the assay was immunoSEQ multiplex PCR. The sample includes approximately 71,000 clones, around 80% of them seen just once. Sequencing used peripheral blood. These receptor sequences come from a man between 60 and 75 years old with active or convalescent COVID-19.

This clone has a single count. The CDR3 loop reads CASSQEWRGGGEQFF. CDR3 in DNA: TGTGCCAGCAGCCAAGAATGGCGGGGGGGCGGAGAGCAGTTCTTC. V gene TRBV3-1 (or the pseudogene TRBV3-2) combines with J gene TRBJ2-1; 9 bases map to TRBD2. CDR3 length equals 15 residues. Germline V gene lookup returns CDR1 LGHDT and CDR2 YNNKEL (reference sequence). Trimming took 0 bases from V and 10 from J; bases not matched to a gene: 7.

J is TRBJ1-1 and V is TRBV30; no reliable D call. V lost 1 base to trimming and J lost 4 bases, with 7 bases between them. The germline gives CDR1 GTSNPN, CDR2 SVGIG (reference sequence). This CDR3 is 12 amino acids long. The CDR3 is CAWSAGITEAFF. In DNA form, the CDR3 reads TGTGCCTGGAGTGCAGGTATCACTGAAGCTTTCTTT.

The rearrangement uses TRBV5-4 and TRBJ1-2, with D unresolved. Germline V lookup: CDR1 SGHNT, CDR2 YYREEE (reference sequence). V was shortened by 0 bases and J by 4 bases, with 19 bases between the two germline ends. The CDR3 is made up of 17 amino acids. The CDR3 DNA sequence: TGTGCCAGCAGCTTGGGGTTACGCGGGGAGATTGGCTATGGCTACACCTTC. The encoded protein is CASSLGLRGEIGYGYTF.

The chain joins TRBV5-1 to TRBJ2-5; the match to TRBD2 covers 7 bases. Trimming took 0 bases from V and 4 from J; bases not matched to a gene: 9. CDR1 and CDR2 (germline): SGHRS, YFSETQ. The CDR3 runs 16 residues. The DNA of the CDR3 is TGCGCCAGCAGCTTGGGACCGAGCGGGGTTGGAGAGACCCAGTACTTC. It is translated as CASSLGPSGVGETQYF.

The genes are TRBV28 and TRBJ2-7; 7 bases align to TRBD1. V lost 7 bases to trimming and J lost 1 base; unmatched junction nucleotides: 7. Germline V gene lookup returns CDR1 MDHEN and CDR2 SYDVKM. The CDR3 is 14 amino acids. The CDR3 region is CASNRAGGSYEQYF. Written as DNA, the CDR3 is TGTGCCAGCAATAGGGCAGGGGGTTCCTACGAGCAGTACTTC.

The sample holds a few counts of this clone. In nucleotides, the CDR3 is TGTGCCAGCAGGGTTCGGCAGGGTCATTCACCCCTCCACTTT. Its translation: CASRVRQGHSPLHF. This chain links TRBV7-8 with TRBJ1-6; TRBD1 might be the D (5 bases). This CDR3 spans 14 amino acids. V lost 6 bases and J 8 bases, leaving 14 bases between the germline ends. The germline gives CDR1 SGHVS, CDR2 FQNEAQ.

V usage is TRBV29-1 and J usage is TRBJ1-2; 8 nucleotides line up with TRBD1. After removal of 5 bases from V and 7 bases from J, the junction contained 9 bases not matched to a gene. Germline CDR1 SQVTM, CDR2 ANQGSEA. This CDR3 spans 13 amino acids. DNA for the CDR3: TGCAGCGTTCCCGGGACAGGTGTCTCTGGCTACACCTTC. As protein: CSVPGTGVSGYTF.

J is TRBJ1-1 and V is TRBV5-1; D is unresolved. Trimming stripped 3 bases from V and 2 bases from J, with 11 bases between. Germline assignment: CDR1 SGHRS and CDR2 YFSETQ. The CDR3 is 14 residues long. The DNA of the CDR3 is TGCGCCAGCAGCTCCCAGACAACCAACACTGAAGCTTTCTTT. Amino acid sequence: CASSSQTTNTEAFF.

The V gene is TRBV12-3 or TRBV12-4, the J gene TRBJ1-1; no clear D. The CDR3 is 13 amino acids. Deletions cut 7 bases from V and 0 bases from J, with 9 bases between. The CDR3 sequence: CASIPQVNTEAFF. The CDR3 DNA reads TGTGCCAGCATCCCCCAGGTGAACACTGAAGCTTTCTTT.

J is TRBJ1-1 and V is TRBV5-4; possibly TRBD1 for D (6 bases). The CDR3 is 14 amino acids. Germline V gene sequence: CDR1 SGHNT, CDR2 YYREEE (reference sequence). V lost 4 bases, J lost 1 base, and 11 bases lay in between. CDR3 sequence (DNA): TGTGCCAGCAGCCGCGGACAGAGGAACACTGAAGCTTTCTTT. Translated, it gives CASSRGQRNTEAFF.

This clone has just one count. This sequence joins TRBV19 and TRBJ2-5; 7 bases align to TRBD1. CDR1 is LNHDA and CDR2 is SQIVND in the germline V gene (reference sequence). V was clipped by 7 bases and J by 5 bases; unmatched bases: 10. The CDR3 covers 14 residues. CDR3 nucleotides: TGTGCCAGTACCACTCGGGACAGCCCGGAGACCCAGTACTTC. It translates to CASTTRDSPETQYF.

The V gene is TRBV9, the J gene TRBJ2-1; no firm D call. Germline V gives CDR1 SGDLS, CDR2 YYNGEE. Trimming cost V 3 bases and J 7 bases, with 11 bases left between them. This CDR3 region has 13 residues. CDR3 residues: CASSDLYSNEQFF. The DNA for the CDR3 is TGTGCCAGCAGCGACCTCTATTCTAATGAGCAGTTCTTC.

This rearrangement joins TRBV12-3 or TRBV12-4 to TRBJ2-2; D possibly corresponds to TRBD2 (5 bases). The CDR3 contains 13 residues. Between the trimmed V and J ends, which lost 6 bases and 2 bases, there was a span of 7 bases. CDR3 sequence: CASRRGNTGELFF. The DNA for the CDR3 is TGTGCCAGCAGACGGGGAAACACCGGGGAGCTGTTTTTT.

CDR3 region: CASSNPGQPIQYF. DNA for the CDR3: TGTGCCAGCAGTAATCCGGGACAGCCCATTCAGTACTTC. This chain connects TRBV5-8 to TRBJ2-4; 7 nucleotides align to TRBD1. Germline V gene data show CDR1 as SGHTS and CDR2 as YDEGEE. Trimming removed 5 bases from V and 9 bases from J; junction bases left unmatched: 8. The CDR3 totals 13 residues.

Only one count was recorded for this clone. The CDR3 DNA is TGTGCCAGCAGTTCTTTACTCAGGACTAGCGGGTCCCCCCGGCGTGAGCAGTTCTTC. Translating it yields CASSSLLRTSGSPRREQFF. The chain is built from TRBV2 and TRBJ2-1; 11 nucleotides line up with TRBD2. Trimming took 5 bases from V and 9 from J; bases not matched to a gene: 21. Germline V gene sequence: CDR1 SNHLY, CDR2 FYNNEI. The CDR3 runs to 19 residues.

This chain uses TRBV12-3 or TRBV12-4 with TRBJ2-3, with D possibly being TRBD2 (5 bases). The CDR3 is 13 residues long. V was pared by 6 bases and J by 6 bases, with 13 bases between. This CDR3 reads CASSTGLGDTQYF. The DNA of the CDR3 is TGTGCCAGCAGCACCGGACTCGGCGATACGCAGTATTTT.

The V call is TRBV5-4, the J call TRBJ2-5, with D unresolved. Per the germline V gene, CDR1 is SGHNT and CDR2 is YYREEE (reference sequence). Trimming stripped 4 bases from V and 2 bases from J, with 6 bases between. The CDR3 totals 12 residues. The CDR3 is CASSLPQETQYF. The CDR3 nucleotides read TGTGCCAGCAGCCTACCTCAAGAGACCCAGTACTTC.

This rearrangement joins TRBV30 to TRBJ1-2; 7 nucleotides align to TRBD1. The CDR3 has 11 amino acids. Germline CDR1 and CDR2: GTSNPN and SVGIG (reference sequence). For the CDR3, the DNA is TGTGCATTCGACAGGGCCTGGCGCTACACCTTC. Translated: CAFDRAWRYTF. The whole variable domain, remainder taken from reference TRBV30 and TRBJ1-2, is SQTIHQWPATLVQPVGSPLSLECTVEGTSNPNLYWYRQAAGRGLQLLFYSVGIGQISSEVPQNLSASRPQDRQFILSSKKLLLSDSGFYLCAFDRAWRYTFGSGTRLTVV.

In its sample, this clone was seen a few times. V usage is TRBV5-1 and J usage is TRBJ2-2; 8 nucleotides line up with TRBD2. This CDR3 contains 15 residues. The V gene's germline CDR1 is SGHRS and CDR2 YFSETQ. V lost 4 bases, J lost 4 bases, and 6 bases stayed unmatched. The CDR3 nucleotides read TGCGCCAGCAGCCCCCAGCGGGGGACCACCGGGGAGCTGTTTTTT. Its protein product is CASSPQRGTTGELFF. Full variable domain (missing parts from reference TRBV5-1 and TRBJ2-2): KAGVTQTPRYLIKTRGQQVTLSCSPISGHRSVSWYQQTPGQGLQFLFEYFSETQRNKGNFPGRFSGRQFSNSRSEMNVSTLELGDSALYLCASSPQRGTTGELFFGEGSRLTVL.

CDR3 sequence reads: CASSQGTGTTDEQYF. As DNA, the CDR3 is TGTGCCAGCAGCCAAGGGACAGGGACCACCGACGAGCAGTACTTC. The chain couples TRBV3-1 (or the pseudogene TRBV3-2) to TRBJ2-7, with 8 bases fitting TRBD1. Germline CDR1 LGHDT, CDR2 YNNKEL (reference sequence). The CDR3 consists of 15 residues. With V trimmed by 1 base and J by 5 bases, 7 bases remained unmatched.

The chain recombines TRBV12-5 with TRBJ1-4; 9 positions match TRBD1. Germline CDR1 is LGHNT and CDR2 is FRNRAP. The CDR3 spans 16 residues. Trimming cost V 5 bases and J 5 bases; bases outside gene matches: 9. The CDR3 DNA sequence: TGTGCTAGTGGTCGTCGACAGGGGGGGAGAAATGAAAAACTGTTTTTT. Its protein is CASGRRQGGRNEKLFF.

The rearrangement joins TRBV6-1 to TRBJ2-1; 8 nucleotides match TRBD2. V was clipped by 3 bases and J by 0 bases; unmatched bases: 7. CDR1 is MNHNS and CDR2 is SASEGT in the germline V gene. The CDR3 contains 17 residues. CDR3 nucleotides: TGTGCCAGCAGTGAGTTATACGGGACTAGCTCCTACAATGAGCAGTTCTTC. Protein: CASSELYGTSSYNEQFF.

This clone showed up many times. The chain has TRBV5-6 and TRBJ2-1; D perhaps matches TRBD1 (6 bases). The V gene lost 1 base and the J gene lost 3 bases, with 8 bases spanning the gap. The CDR3 length is 14 residues. The germline CDR1 and CDR2 sequences are SGHDT and YYEEEE. The CDR3 spells CASSLTGYYNEQFF. CDR3 nucleotides: TGTGCCAGCAGCTTGACAGGGTACTACAATGAGCAGTTCTTC. Using reference TRBV5-6 and TRBJ2-1 for the parts outside the CDR3, the full variable domain is DAGVTQSPTHLIKTRGQQVTLRCSPKSGHDTVSWYQQALGQGPQFIFQYYEEEERQRGNFPDRFSGHQFPNYSSELNVNALLLGDSALYLCASSLTGYYNEQFFGPGTRLTVL.

The rearrangement joins TRBV4-1 to TRBJ1-1; perhaps TRBD1 as D (5 bases). V was pared by 3 bases and J by 5 bases, with 16 bases between. CDR3 length equals 15 residues. The germline V gene encodes CDR1 MGHRA and CDR2 YSYEKL. CDR3 protein: CASSQAGGRRTEAFF. In DNA, the CDR3 is TGCGCCAGCAGCCAGGCCGGGGGGAGACGAACTGAAGCTTTCTTT.

The chain combines TRBV7-8 with TRBJ2-2, with 12 bases matching TRBD2. After removal of 6 bases from V and 5 bases from J, the junction contained 4 bases not matched to a gene. The germline V gene encodes CDR1 SGHVS and CDR2 FQNEAQ. The CDR3 sequence is 15 residues long. The CDR3 sequence is CASSLLAGGTGELFF. CDR3 sequence (DNA): TGTGCCAGCAGTTTACTAGCGGGGGGTACCGGGGAGCTGTTTTTT.

The V call is TRBV28, the J call TRBJ2-3, with D possibly matching TRBD2 (6 bases). The germline V gene encodes CDR1 MDHEN and CDR2 SYDVKM. This CDR3 has 16 residues. The germline V and J ends were trimmed by 6 bases and 0 bases, with 16 bases remaining between them. CDR3: CASSKRPGVSTDTQYF. In DNA form, the CDR3 reads TGTGCCAGCAGCAAAAGGCCGGGAGTAAGCACAGATACGCAGTATTTT.

A word on this clone: The same CDR3 can be traced to other DNA sequences in this sample. This rearrangement joins TRBV9 to TRBJ1-5; D is undetermined. V was pared by 0 bases and J by 1 base, with 8 bases between. Germline loops: CDR1 SGDLS, CDR2 YYNGEE. The CDR3 is 15 residues long. CDR3 sequence: CASSVGGSSNQPQHF. The CDR3 nucleotides read TGTGCCAGCAGCGTAGGCGGGAGCAGCAATCAGCCCCAGCATTTT.

This chain joins TRBV3-1 (or the pseudogene TRBV3-2) and TRBJ1-6, with unresolved D. Trimming took 6 bases from V and 5 from J, leaving 8 bases between them. The CDR3 sequence is 13 residues long. Germline V CDR1 and CDR2: LGHDT, YNNKEL (reference sequence). The CDR3 sequence is CASRQRDNSPLHF. The CDR3 nucleotides read TGTGCCAGCAGGCAGAGGGATAATTCACCCCTCCACTTT.

The J gene is TRBJ1-1, the V gene TRBV5-1, with D perhaps matching TRBD1 (6 bases). The CDR3 length is 14 residues. Germline values: CDR1 SGHRS, CDR2 YFSETQ. V was pared by 3 bases and J by 1 base, with 10 bases between. Here the CDR3 reads CASSSQTGNTEAFF. Here the CDR3 DNA reads TGCGCCAGCAGCTCCCAGACAGGGAACACTGAAGCTTTCTTT.

V usage is TRBV5-1 and J usage is TRBJ2-7; D remains unclear. CDR1 is SGHRS and CDR2 is YFSETQ in the germline V gene. V gave up 4 bases and J gave up 0 bases, with 11 bases separating them. The CDR3 is 14 residues long. The CDR3 DNA is TGCGCCAGCAGCCAGGAACTGAGCTCCTACGAGCAGTACTTC. Translating gives CASSQELSSYEQYF.